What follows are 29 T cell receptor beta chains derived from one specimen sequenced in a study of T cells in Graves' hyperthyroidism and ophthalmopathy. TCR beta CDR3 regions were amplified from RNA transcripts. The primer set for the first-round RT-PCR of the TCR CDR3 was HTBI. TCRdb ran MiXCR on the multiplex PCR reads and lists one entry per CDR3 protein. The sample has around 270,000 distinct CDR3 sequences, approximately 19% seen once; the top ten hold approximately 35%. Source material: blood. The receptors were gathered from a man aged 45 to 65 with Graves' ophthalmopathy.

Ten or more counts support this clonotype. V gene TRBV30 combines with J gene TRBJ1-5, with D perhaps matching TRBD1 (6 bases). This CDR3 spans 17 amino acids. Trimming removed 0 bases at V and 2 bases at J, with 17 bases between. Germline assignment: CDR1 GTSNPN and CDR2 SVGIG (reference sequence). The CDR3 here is CAWSVRGGAGGNQPQHF. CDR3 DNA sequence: TGTGCCTGGAGTGTACGGGGGGGCGCTGGGGGCAATCAGCCCCAGCATTTT.

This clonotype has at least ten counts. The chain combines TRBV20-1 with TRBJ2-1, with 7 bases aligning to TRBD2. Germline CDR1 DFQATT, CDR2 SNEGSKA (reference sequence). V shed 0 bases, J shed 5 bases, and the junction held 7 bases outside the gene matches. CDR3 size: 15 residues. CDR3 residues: CSARDLWAGDNEQFF. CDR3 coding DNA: TGCAGTGCTAGAGATCTCTGGGCGGGAGACAATGAGCAGTTCTTC.

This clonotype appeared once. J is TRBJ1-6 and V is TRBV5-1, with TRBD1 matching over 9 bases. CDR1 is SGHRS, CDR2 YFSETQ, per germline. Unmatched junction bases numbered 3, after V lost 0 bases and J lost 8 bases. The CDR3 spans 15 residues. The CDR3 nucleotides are TGCGCCAGCAGCTTGGGAGACAGGGGGGATTCACCCCTCCACTTT. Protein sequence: CASSLGDRGDSPLHF.

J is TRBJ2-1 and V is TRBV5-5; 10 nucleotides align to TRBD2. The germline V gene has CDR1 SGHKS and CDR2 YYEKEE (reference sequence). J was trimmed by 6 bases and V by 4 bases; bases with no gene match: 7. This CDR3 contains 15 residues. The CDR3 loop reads CASSLLAGKGNEQFF. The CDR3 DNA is TGTGCCAGCAGCCTACTAGCGGGAAAGGGCAATGAGCAGTTCTTC.

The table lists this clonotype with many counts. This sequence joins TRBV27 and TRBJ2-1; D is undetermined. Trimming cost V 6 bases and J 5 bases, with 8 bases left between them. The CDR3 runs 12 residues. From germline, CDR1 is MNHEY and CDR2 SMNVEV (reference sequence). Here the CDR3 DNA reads TGTGCCAGCAGGGCGGCCAACAATGAGCAGTTCTTC. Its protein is CASRAANNEQFF.

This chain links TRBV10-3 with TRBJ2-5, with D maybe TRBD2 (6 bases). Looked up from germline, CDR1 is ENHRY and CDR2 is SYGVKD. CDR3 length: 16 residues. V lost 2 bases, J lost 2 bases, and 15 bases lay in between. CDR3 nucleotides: TGTGCCATCAGTGAGAAATTGCGGGATCGGCAAGAGACCCAGTACTTC. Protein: CAISEKLRDRQETQYF.

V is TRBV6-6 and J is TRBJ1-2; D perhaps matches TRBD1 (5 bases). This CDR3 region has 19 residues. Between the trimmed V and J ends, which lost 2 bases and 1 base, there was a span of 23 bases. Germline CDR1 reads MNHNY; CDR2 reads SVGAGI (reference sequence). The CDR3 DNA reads TGTGCCAGCAGTTACCCTCCCTGGGCAGGGAAAGCGGTTAACTATGGCTACACCTTC. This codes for CASSYPPWAGKAVNYGYTF.

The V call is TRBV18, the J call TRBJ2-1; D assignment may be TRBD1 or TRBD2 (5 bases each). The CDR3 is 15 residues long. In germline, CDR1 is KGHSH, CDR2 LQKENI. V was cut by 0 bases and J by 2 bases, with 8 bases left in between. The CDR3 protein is CASSPPLGAYNEQFF. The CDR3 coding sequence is TGTGCCAGCTCACCACCACTAGGGGCCTACAATGAGCAGTTCTTC.

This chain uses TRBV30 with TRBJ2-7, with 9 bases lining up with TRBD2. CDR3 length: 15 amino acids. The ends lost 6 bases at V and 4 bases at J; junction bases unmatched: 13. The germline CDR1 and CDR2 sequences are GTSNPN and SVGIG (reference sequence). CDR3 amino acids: CACRTIAGVSYEQYF. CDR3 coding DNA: TGTGCCTGTAGAACTATAGCGGGAGTTTCTTACGAGCAGTACTTC.

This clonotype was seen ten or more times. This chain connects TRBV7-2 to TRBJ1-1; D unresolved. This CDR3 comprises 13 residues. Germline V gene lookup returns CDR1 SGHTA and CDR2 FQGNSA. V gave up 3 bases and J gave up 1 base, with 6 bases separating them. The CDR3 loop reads CASSFGSNTEAFF. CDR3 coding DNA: TGTGCCAGCAGCTTTGGTTCGAACACTGAAGCTTTCTTT.

CDR3 in amino acids: CSVRQVSYEQYF. CDR3 bases: TGCAGCGTTAGACAGGTCTCCTACGAGCAGTACTTC. The chain couples TRBV29-1 to TRBJ2-7; D is perhaps TRBD1 (6 bases). CDR3 length: 12 amino acids. Between the trimmed V and J ends, which lost 5 bases and 0 bases, there was a span of 8 bases. Germline CDR1 reads SQVTM; CDR2 reads ANQGSEA.

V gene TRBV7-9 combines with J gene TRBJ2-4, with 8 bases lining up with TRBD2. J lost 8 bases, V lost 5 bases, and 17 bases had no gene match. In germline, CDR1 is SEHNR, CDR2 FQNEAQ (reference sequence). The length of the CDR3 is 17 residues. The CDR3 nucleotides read TGTGCCAGCAGCCCCCGCGTTGGGCGGGAGGAGAGGTACATTCAGTACTTC. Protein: CASSPRVGREERYIQYF.

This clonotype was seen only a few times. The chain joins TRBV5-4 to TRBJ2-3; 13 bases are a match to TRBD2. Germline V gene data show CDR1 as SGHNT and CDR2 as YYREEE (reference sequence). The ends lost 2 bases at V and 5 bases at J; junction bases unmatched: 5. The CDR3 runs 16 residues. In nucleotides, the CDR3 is TGTGCCAGCAGCTTAACTAGCGGGAGGGCCGGAGATACGCAGTATTTT. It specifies CASSLTSGRAGDTQYF.

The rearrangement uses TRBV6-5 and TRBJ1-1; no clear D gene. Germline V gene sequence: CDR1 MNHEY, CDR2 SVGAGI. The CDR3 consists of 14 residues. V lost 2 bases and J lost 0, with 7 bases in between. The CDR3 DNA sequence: TGTGCCAGCAGTTACGGTGCTCTGAACACTGAAGCTTTCTTT. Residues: CASSYGALNTEAFF.

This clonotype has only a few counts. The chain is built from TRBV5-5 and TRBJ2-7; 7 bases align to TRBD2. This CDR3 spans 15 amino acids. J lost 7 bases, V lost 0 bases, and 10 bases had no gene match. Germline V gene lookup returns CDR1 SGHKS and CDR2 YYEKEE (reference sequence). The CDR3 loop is CASSLVAAGSSEQYF. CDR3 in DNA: TGTGCCAGCAGCTTGGTTGCAGCGGGGTCCTCGGAGCAGTACTTC.

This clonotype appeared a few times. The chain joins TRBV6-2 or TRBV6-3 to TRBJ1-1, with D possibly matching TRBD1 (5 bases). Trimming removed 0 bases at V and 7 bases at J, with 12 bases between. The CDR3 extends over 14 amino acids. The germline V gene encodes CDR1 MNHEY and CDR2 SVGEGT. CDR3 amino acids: CASSYSFRGVEAFF. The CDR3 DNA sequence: TGTGCCAGCAGTTACTCGTTCCGGGGGGTTGAAGCTTTCTTT.

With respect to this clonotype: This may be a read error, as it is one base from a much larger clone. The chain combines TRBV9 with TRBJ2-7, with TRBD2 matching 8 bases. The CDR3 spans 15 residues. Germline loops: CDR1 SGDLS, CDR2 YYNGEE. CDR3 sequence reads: CTSSVDGSGIGEQYF. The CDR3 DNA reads TGTACCAGCAGCGTAGATGGTAGCGGGATTGGCGAGCAGTACTTC.

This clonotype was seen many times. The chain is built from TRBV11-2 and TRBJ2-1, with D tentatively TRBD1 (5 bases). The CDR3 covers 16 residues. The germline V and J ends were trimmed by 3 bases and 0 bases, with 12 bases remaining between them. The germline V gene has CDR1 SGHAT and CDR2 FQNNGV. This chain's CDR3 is CASSFRGSSSYNEQFF. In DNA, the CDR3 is TGTGCCAGCAGCTTTAGGGGATCGAGCTCCTACAATGAGCAGTTCTTC. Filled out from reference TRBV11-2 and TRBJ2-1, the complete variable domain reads EAGVAQSPRYKIIEKRQSVAFWCNPISGHATLYWYQQILGQGPKLLIQFQNNGVVDDSQLPKDRFSAERLKGVDSTLKIQPAKLEDSAVYLCASSFRGSSSYNEQFFGPGTRLTVL.

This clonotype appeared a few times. The CDR3 coding sequence is TGCGCCAGCACCCCCGCGGGTGGACTAGCGGGTATGGCCGGGGAGCTGTTTTTT. This gives the protein CASTPAGGLAGMAGELFF. V usage is TRBV5-1 and J usage is TRBJ2-2, with 11 positions matching TRBD2. After removal of 6 bases from V and 6 bases from J, the junction contained 16 bases not matched to a gene. The CDR3 is 18 amino acids. CDR1 and CDR2 (germline): SGHRS, YFSETQ.

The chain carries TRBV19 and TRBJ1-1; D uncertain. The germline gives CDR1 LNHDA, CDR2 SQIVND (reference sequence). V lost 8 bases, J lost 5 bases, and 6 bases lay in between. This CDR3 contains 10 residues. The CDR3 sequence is CASGLTEAFF. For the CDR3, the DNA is TGTGCCAGTGGCTTAACTGAAGCTTTCTTT.

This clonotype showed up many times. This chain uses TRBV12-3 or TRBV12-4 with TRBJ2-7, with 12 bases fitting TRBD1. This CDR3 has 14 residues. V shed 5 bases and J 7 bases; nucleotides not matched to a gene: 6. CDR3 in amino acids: CASSGDRGRGEQYF. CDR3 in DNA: TGTGCCAGCAGTGGGGACAGGGGGCGCGGGGAGCAGTACTTC.

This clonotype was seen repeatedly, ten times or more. This CDR3 reads CASSSNRPPGGTEAFF. CDR3 nucleotides: TGTGCCAGCAGCTCGAACAGACCCCCGGGAGGCACTGAAGCTTTCTTT. The chain is built from TRBV7-9 and TRBJ1-1; no reliable D call. Trimming left V 4 bases short and J 4 bases short, with 19 bases between. CDR3 length equals 16 residues. Germline lookup yields CDR1 SEHNR and CDR2 FQNEAQ (reference sequence). Looking up the rest from reference TRBV7-9 and TRBJ1-1 gives the full variable domain: DTGVSQNPRHKITKRGQNVTFRCDPISEHNRLYWYRQTLGQGPEFLTYFQNEAQLEKSRLLSDRFSAERPKGSFSTLEIQRTEQGDSAMYLCASSSNRPPGGTEAFFGQGTRLTVV.

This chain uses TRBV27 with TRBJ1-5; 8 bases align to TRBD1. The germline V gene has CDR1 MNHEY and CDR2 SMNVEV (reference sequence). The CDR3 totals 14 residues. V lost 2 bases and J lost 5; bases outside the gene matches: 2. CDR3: CASSLDRGDQPQHF. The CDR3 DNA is TGTGCCAGCAGTTTAGACAGGGGAGATCAGCCCCAGCATTTT.

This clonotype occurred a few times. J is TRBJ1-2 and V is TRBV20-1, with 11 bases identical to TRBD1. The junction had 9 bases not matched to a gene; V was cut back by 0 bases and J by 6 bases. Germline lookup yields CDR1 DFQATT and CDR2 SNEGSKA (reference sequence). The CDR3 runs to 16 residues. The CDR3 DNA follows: TGCAGTGCTAGAGACGACAGGACAGGGGGCATTGATGGCTACACCTTC. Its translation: CSARDDRTGGIDGYTF.

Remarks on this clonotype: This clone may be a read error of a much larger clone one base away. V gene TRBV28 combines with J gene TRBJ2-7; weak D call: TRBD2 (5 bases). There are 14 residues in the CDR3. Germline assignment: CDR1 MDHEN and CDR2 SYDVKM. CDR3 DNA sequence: TGTGCCAGCAGCCGAACGGGGAGCTCCTACGAGCAGTGCTTC. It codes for CASSRTGSSYEQCF.

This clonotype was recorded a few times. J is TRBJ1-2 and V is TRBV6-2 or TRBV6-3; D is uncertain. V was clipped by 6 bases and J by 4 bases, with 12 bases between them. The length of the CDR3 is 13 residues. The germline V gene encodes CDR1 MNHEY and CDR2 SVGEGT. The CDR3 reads CASRWTRGYGYTF. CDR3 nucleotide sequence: TGTGCCAGCAGGTGGACGCGGGGCTATGGCTACACCTTC.

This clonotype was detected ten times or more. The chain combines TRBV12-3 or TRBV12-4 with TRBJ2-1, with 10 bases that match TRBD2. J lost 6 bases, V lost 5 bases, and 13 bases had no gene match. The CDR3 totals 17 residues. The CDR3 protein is CASSPIAGGRVGNEQFF. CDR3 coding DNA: TGTGCCAGCAGTCCCATAGCGGGAGGCCGAGTAGGCAATGAGCAGTTCTTC.

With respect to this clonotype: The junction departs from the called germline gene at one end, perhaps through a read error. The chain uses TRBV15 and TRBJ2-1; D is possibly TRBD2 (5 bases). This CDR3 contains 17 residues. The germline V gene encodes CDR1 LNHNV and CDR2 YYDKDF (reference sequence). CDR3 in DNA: TGTGCCAGCAGCAGAGACCTAACGGGCGGGCGCTACAATGAGCAGTTCTTC. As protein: CASSRDLTGGRYNEQFF.

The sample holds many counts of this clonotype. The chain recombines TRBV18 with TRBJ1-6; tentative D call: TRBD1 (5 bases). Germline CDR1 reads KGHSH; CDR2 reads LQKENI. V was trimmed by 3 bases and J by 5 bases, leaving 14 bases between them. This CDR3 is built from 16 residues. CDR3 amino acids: CASSPQGLSNNSPLHF. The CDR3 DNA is TGTGCCAGCTCACCTCAGGGACTCTCTAATAATTCACCCCTCCACTTT.